This T cell receptor (beta chain) was identified in a study of T-cell memory formation after mild COVID-19. Study-level points and caveats: Some responding clones appeared in pre-infection memory, suggesting cross-reactive memory joined. Clones that got smaller from day 15 to 85 had even CD4/CD8, while clones growing later tipped toward CD4+.

Deletions cut 7 bases from V and 2 bases from J, with 11 bases between. Germline V gene data show CDR1 as MNHEY and CDR2 as SVGAGI. The CDR3 covers 13 residues. This clonotype was seen a handful of times. Its antigen is as yet unknown. Constant-segment primers were used for 5'RACE, and the resulting TCR alpha and TCR beta cDNA libraries carried sample barcodes and UMIs. TCRdb reanalysed the 5' RACE reads using MiXCR and keeps one entry per CDR3 protein. The sample lists about 310,000 distinct CDR3 sequences; approximately 15% were seen once. This receptor was obtained from a man aged 18-30 years who had mild COVID-19 (a few samples of this study predate the infection). Cell type and time point are not known. The sample consisted of PBMCs or a T cell subset sorted from them (not recorded which). The J gene is TRBJ1-2, the V gene TRBV6-5, with D maybe TRBD1 (5 bases). Written as DNA, the CDR3 is TGTGCCAGCAAACAGGCTTCAAACTATGGCTACACCTTC. As protein: CASKQASNYGYTF.